The rows below give T cell receptor beta chains drawn from one sample of a study of post-analysis software for immune sequencing data. Via MiXCR, TCRdb re-called the PCR reads, giving one row per CDR3 protein. The table has 750,000 to 950,000 distinct CDR3 sequences, around 45% seen once. The sample consisted of blood. These receptors were obtained from a girl under 18 with multiple sclerosis. CDR3s include the opening cysteine and the closing phenylalanine or tryptophan. D genes are given only for firm matches. The size entry is marked missing in some rows and otherwise reads once, few, many or a size class.

CDR3nt: TGTGCCAGCAGCCCTTTGGCTAGCGGGAATGAGCAGTTCTTC
CDR3aa: CASSPLASGNEQFF
v_gene: TRBV11-2
d_gene: TRBD2
abundance: few
j_gene: TRBJ2-1

CDR3nt: TGTGCCAGCAGCCAAGATGGGGACAGGGTCGATGAGCAGTTCTTC
CDR3aa: CASSQDGDRVDEQFF
v_gene: TRBV3-1
d_gene: TRBD1
abundance: .
j_gene: TRBJ2-1

CDR3nt: TGTGCCACCTCAAACGGACAGGGGGATGAAGCTTTCTTT
CDR3aa: CATSNGQGDEAFF
v_gene: TRBV12-3/TRBV12-4
d_gene: TRBD1
abundance: .
j_gene: TRBJ1-1

CDR3nt: TGCAGCGTTGAGGCAGTTTCAGGCACTGAAGCTTTCTTT
CDR3aa: CSVEAVSGTEAFF
v_gene: TRBV29-1
d_gene: .
abundance: .
j_gene: TRBJ1-1

CDR3nt: TGTGCCAGCAGCACCGGACCCAGCGAGCAGTTCTTC
CDR3aa: CASSTGPSEQFF
v_gene: TRBV12-3/TRBV12-4
d_gene: .
abundance: once
j_gene: TRBJ2-1

CDR3nt: TGTGCCATCAGTGAGTCCAGGGAAATTGCAGGAGATACGCAGTATTTT
CDR3aa: CAISESREIAGDTQYF
v_gene: TRBV10-3
d_gene: .
abundance: .
j_gene: TRBJ2-3

CDR3nt: TGTGCCAGCAGTTTAGTATTGCTAGCGGGAGGGGACTACGAGCAGTACTTC
CDR3aa: CASSLVLLAGGDYEQYF
v_gene: TRBV28
d_gene: TRBD2
abundance: .
j_gene: TRBJ2-7

CDR3nt: TGCGCCAGCAGCCCTTACGGATCTCAGCCCCAGCATTTT
CDR3aa: CASSPYGSQPQHF
v_gene: TRBV5-1
d_gene: .
abundance: .
j_gene: TRBJ1-5

CDR3nt: TGTGCCAGCAGCCCCGGTGGGACTAGCGAATCCTACGAGCAGTACTTC
CDR3aa: CASSPGGTSESYEQYF
v_gene: TRBV9
d_gene: TRBD2
abundance: .
j_gene: TRBJ2-7

CDR3nt: TGTGCCAGCAGTTCAGAGACCCCCTACGAGCAGTACTTC
CDR3aa: CASSSETPYEQYF
v_gene: TRBV12-3/TRBV12-4
d_gene: .
abundance: few
j_gene: TRBJ2-7

CDR3nt: TGTGCCAGCAACTCAAACCCTCGGGTAGGAGACTATAATTCACCCCTCCACTTT
CDR3aa: CASNSNPRVGDYNSPLHF
v_gene: TRBV13
d_gene: .
abundance: .
j_gene: TRBJ1-6

CDR3nt: TGTGCCTGGACGGCCCGGGTATGGAACTATGGCTACACCTTC
CDR3aa: CAWTARVWNYGYTF
v_gene: TRBV30
d_gene: .
abundance: .
j_gene: TRBJ1-2

CDR3nt: TGTGCCAGCAGGACGTTGGGTGGGCTGAAGGATGGCTACACCTTC
CDR3aa: CASRTLGGLKDGYTF
v_gene: TRBV12-3/TRBV12-4
d_gene: .
abundance: few
j_gene: TRBJ1-2

CDR3nt: TGCAGTGCTAGAGATGGGGCAGGGGAGACTAACTACAATGAGCAGTTCTTC
CDR3aa: CSARDGAGETNYNEQFF
v_gene: TRBV20-1
d_gene: .
abundance: .
j_gene: TRBJ2-1

CDR3nt: TGCAGTGCTAGTGGGGCCCAGGGGGCCTACGAGCAGTACTTC
CDR3aa: CSASGAQGAYEQYF
v_gene: TRBV20-1
d_gene: TRBD1
abundance: .
j_gene: TRBJ2-7

CDR3nt: TGTGCCATCAGCACAGGGGGCGGTGGCTACACCTTC
CDR3aa: CAISTGGGGYTF
v_gene: TRBV10-3
d_gene: TRBD1
abundance: .
j_gene: TRBJ1-2

CDR3nt: TGCAGTGCCAAGAGACTAGCGGTGGGTGAGCAGTACTTC
CDR3aa: CSAKRLAVGEQYF
v_gene: TRBV20-1
d_gene: TRBD2
abundance: .
j_gene: TRBJ2-5

CDR3nt: TGCGCCAGCGCCCCGGTGCTAGTGGGGGACCAAGAGACCCAGTACTTC
CDR3aa: CASAPVLVGDQETQYF
v_gene: TRBV10-2
d_gene: .
abundance: .
j_gene: TRBJ2-5

CDR3nt: TGTGCCATCAGTGCAACCGGGGGAGCAACAGGTACGCAGTATTTT
CDR3aa: CAISATGGATGTQYF
v_gene: TRBV10-3
d_gene: .
abundance: once
j_gene: TRBJ2-3

CDR3nt: TGTGCCAGCAGTTCTGGGGGTATTTTGAAAAATGAGCAGTTCTTC
CDR3aa: CASSSGGILKNEQFF
v_gene: TRBV11-3
d_gene: .
abundance: .
j_gene: TRBJ2-1

CDR3nt: TGCAGCGTTGAAACGGCGGGGAGAGGCGGTGAGCAGTTCTTC
CDR3aa: CSVETAGRGGEQFF
v_gene: TRBV29-1
d_gene: .
abundance: few
j_gene: TRBJ2-1

CDR3nt: TGCAGTGCTGATCCCGGGACATATTCTGATTCACCCCTCCACTTT
CDR3aa: CSADPGTYSDSPLHF
v_gene: TRBV20-1
d_gene: .
abundance: .
j_gene: TRBJ1-6

CDR3nt: TGCAGCGTTGAAGGGGGGGTCGCTAACTATGGCTACACCTTC
CDR3aa: CSVEGGVANYGYTF
v_gene: TRBV29-1
d_gene: .
abundance: few
j_gene: TRBJ1-2

CDR3nt: TGCAGCGTTGAGGGGACAGGGGGCCCCTACGAGCAGTACTTC
CDR3aa: CSVEGTGGPYEQYF
v_gene: TRBV29-1
d_gene: TRBD1
abundance: few
j_gene: TRBJ2-7

CDR3nt: TGTGCCAGCAGCTTGGGACTGACCGGGGAGCTGTTTTTT
CDR3aa: CASSLGLTGELFF
v_gene: TRBV5-4
d_gene: .
abundance: .
j_gene: TRBJ2-2

CDR3nt: TGTGCCTGCCGGAAGGGAAACATTCAGTACTTC
CDR3aa: CACRKGNIQYF
v_gene: TRBV28
d_gene: .
abundance: .
j_gene: TRBJ2-4

CDR3nt: TGCGCCAGCAGCTTTAACTCAGGCTCCTACAATGAGCAGTTCTTC
CDR3aa: CASSFNSGSYNEQFF
v_gene: TRBV5-1
d_gene: .
abundance: .
j_gene: TRBJ2-1

CDR3nt: TGTGCCAGCAGTTACTCCCCGGGTAGGAGCAATCAGCCCCAGCATTTT
CDR3aa: CASSYSPGRSNQPQHF
v_gene: TRBV6-6
d_gene: .
abundance: .
j_gene: TRBJ1-5

CDR3nt: TGTGCCAGCAGCTTAACAGGGGATGTGAGCACTGAAGCTTTCTTT
CDR3aa: CASSLTGDVSTEAFF
v_gene: TRBV5-6
d_gene: TRBD1
abundance: .
j_gene: TRBJ1-1

CDR3nt: TGCGCCAGCAGCTTGGTCCTCGGGGAGACCCAGTACTTC
CDR3aa: CASSLVLGETQYF
v_gene: TRBV7-6
d_gene: .
abundance: many
j_gene: TRBJ2-5

CDR3nt: TGTGCCAGCAGTTTATCGGCTGGGGATGGTCAGCCCCAGCATTTT
CDR3aa: CASSLSAGDGQPQHF
v_gene: TRBV27
d_gene: .
abundance: .
j_gene: TRBJ1-5

CDR3nt: TGTGCCATCAGTGCCGCCTCCCGGACAGGGACGGGATACGAGCAGTACTTC
CDR3aa: CAISAASRTGTGYEQYF
v_gene: TRBV10-3
d_gene: TRBD1
abundance: .
j_gene: TRBJ2-7

CDR3nt: TGCAGTGCTGCAGTGGGCGGGAGATCCTCCTACAATGAGCAGTTCTTC
CDR3aa: CSAAVGGRSSYNEQFF
v_gene: TRBV20-1
d_gene: TRBD2
abundance: once
j_gene: TRBJ2-1

CDR3nt: TGTGCCAGCAGTTTCTCCCCAGGGACTAAGTTTGGAACAGATACGCAGTATTTT
CDR3aa: CASSFSPGTKFGTDTQYF
v_gene: TRBV12-3/TRBV12-4
d_gene: TRBD2
abundance: .
j_gene: TRBJ2-3

CDR3nt: TGTGCCAGCAGTTACTTGCCTAGCGGGCACAATGGGCAGTACTTC
CDR3aa: CASSYLPSGHNGQYF
v_gene: TRBV6-5
d_gene: TRBD2
abundance: .
j_gene: TRBJ2-7

CDR3nt: TGTGCCAGCAGCCATATCGAGCGCCCAGGGCACGAGCAGTACTTC
CDR3aa: CASSHIERPGHEQYF
v_gene: TRBV7-2
d_gene: .
abundance: .
j_gene: TRBJ2-7

CDR3nt: TGTGCCAGCAGCCGGGACCCTAGGTGGGCAGATACGCAGTATTTT
CDR3aa: CASSRDPRWADTQYF
v_gene: TRBV7-2
d_gene: .
abundance: .
j_gene: TRBJ2-3

CDR3nt: TGTGCCAGCAGTTTAGCAGGGACTAGCGGGAGAATGATTGAGCAGTTCTTC
CDR3aa: CASSLAGTSGRMIEQFF
v_gene: TRBV12-3/TRBV12-4
d_gene: TRBD2
abundance: few
j_gene: TRBJ2-1

CDR3nt: TGTGCCAGCAGGCGGGCGGGAGTCGGGATTGCGACCCAGTACTTC
CDR3aa: CASRRAGVGIATQYF
v_gene: TRBV6-5
d_gene: TRBD2
abundance: .
j_gene: TRBJ2-5

CDR3nt: TGTGCCAGCAGCTCTTCTTCGTGGGACGGTAAGGGGTACAATGAGCAGTTCTTC
CDR3aa: CASSSSSWDGKGYNEQFF
v_gene: TRBV7-9
d_gene: .
abundance: once
j_gene: TRBJ2-1

CDR3nt: TGCAGTGCTCATGGACAGGGAGGTTACGAGCAGTACTTC
CDR3aa: CSAHGQGGYEQYF
v_gene: TRBV20-1
d_gene: TRBD1
abundance: few
j_gene: TRBJ2-7

CDR3nt: TGTGCCAGCAGTACTCTGGGCCTTTACTATGGCTACACCTTC
CDR3aa: CASSTLGLYYGYTF
v_gene: TRBV4-2
d_gene: .
abundance: .
j_gene: TRBJ1-2

CDR3nt: TGTGCCAGCAGTGAAGGTTTCTACTACGAGCAGTACTTC
CDR3aa: CASSEGFYYEQYF
v_gene: TRBV6-1
d_gene: .
abundance: few
j_gene: TRBJ2-7

CDR3nt: TGTGCCACCAGCCTCGGGGGCAAAAACATTCAGTACTTC
CDR3aa: CATSLGGKNIQYF
v_gene: TRBV15
d_gene: .
abundance: .
j_gene: TRBJ2-4

CDR3nt: TGTGCCAGCAACGACAGGGGCAATCGCGAGCAGTACTTC
CDR3aa: CASNDRGNREQYF
v_gene: TRBV7-9
d_gene: TRBD1
abundance: few
j_gene: TRBJ2-7

CDR3nt: TGTGCCAGCAGTAGAGGACCATGGGATACTGAAGCTTTCTTT
CDR3aa: CASSRGPWDTEAFF
v_gene: TRBV27
d_gene: .
abundance: .
j_gene: TRBJ1-1

CDR3nt: TGCAGTGCTAGTCCCCGGACTAGCGCGAACACCGGGGAGCTGTTTTTT
CDR3aa: CSASPRTSANTGELFF
v_gene: TRBV20-1
d_gene: TRBD2
abundance: .
j_gene: TRBJ2-2

CDR3nt: TGTGCCAGCAGCTTGGAGAACAGGGGGCCGATTTCCTACGAGCAGTACTTC
CDR3aa: CASSLENRGPISYEQYF
v_gene: TRBV11-3
d_gene: TRBD1
abundance: .
j_gene: TRBJ2-7

CDR3nt: TGCAGTGCCGAGGTGCTTAACCGGGACCGGACCTACGAGCAGTACTTC
CDR3aa: CSAEVLNRDRTYEQYF
v_gene: TRBV20-1
d_gene: .
abundance: .
j_gene: TRBJ2-7